The entry below gives a single T cell receptor beta chain sequence along with its context. The target antigen is unknown. The data derive from a study of shared clonotypes between healthy human individuals. Study-wide results and caveats: Larger estimated richness was generally recorded for naive subsets relative to memory subsets. Sharing across several donors was seen in 4% to 5% of naive CD4 clonotypes.

The authors split each subset's genomic DNA evenly across several immunoSEQ plates. The table came from immunoSEQ multiplex PCR; TCRdb's copy has only in-frame clones and leaves some out. The top ten clones hold roughly 0.36% of a sample with roughly 2.2 million clones, approximately 93% of them seen once. There are 16 residues in the CDR3. Germline loops: CDR1 MGHRA, CDR2 YSYEKL. V was pared by 2 bases and J by 7 bases, with 5 bases of the junction left unmatched. Sequencing was performed on naive CD4+ T cells from PBMCs. Regarding subset: CD45RA+ positively selected. This chain joins TRBV4-1 and TRBJ2-1; 13 bases map to TRBD2. The sequence was obtained from a man aged 18 to 30 in good health. Some clones in this sample may be carry-over from other donors' samples. This chain's CDR3 is CASSQPTSGRRNEQFF. CDR3 DNA: TGCGCCAGCAGCCAACCGACTAGCGGGAGGAGGAATGAGCAGTTCTTC.